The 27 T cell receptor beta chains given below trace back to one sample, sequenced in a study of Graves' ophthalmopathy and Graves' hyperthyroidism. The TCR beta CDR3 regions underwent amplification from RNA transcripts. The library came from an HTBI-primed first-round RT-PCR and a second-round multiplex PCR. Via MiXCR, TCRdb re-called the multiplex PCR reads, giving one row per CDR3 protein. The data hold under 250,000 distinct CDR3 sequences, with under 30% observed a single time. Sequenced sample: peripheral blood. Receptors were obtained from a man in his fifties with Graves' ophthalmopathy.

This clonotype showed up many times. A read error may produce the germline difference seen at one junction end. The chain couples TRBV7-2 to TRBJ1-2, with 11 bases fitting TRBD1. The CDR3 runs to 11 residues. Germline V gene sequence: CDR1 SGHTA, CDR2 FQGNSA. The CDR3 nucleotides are TGTGCCAGCAGCCCCCGGGACAGGGGGTATTTC. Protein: CASSPRDRGYF.

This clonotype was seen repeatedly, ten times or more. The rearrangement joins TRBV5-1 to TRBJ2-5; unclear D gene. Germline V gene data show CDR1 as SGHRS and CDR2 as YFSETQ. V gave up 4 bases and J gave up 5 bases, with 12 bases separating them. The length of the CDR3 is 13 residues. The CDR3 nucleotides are TGCGCCAGCAGCCCTCCTCCGAGGGAGACCCAGTACTTC. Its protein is CASSPPPRETQYF. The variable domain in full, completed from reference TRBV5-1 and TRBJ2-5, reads KAGVTQTPRYLIKTRGQQVTLSCSPISGHRSVSWYQQTPGQGLQFLFEYFSETQRNKGNFPGRFSGRQFSNSRSEMNVSTLELGDSALYLCASSPPPRETQYFGPGTRLLVL.

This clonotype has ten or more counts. The chain's CDR3 is CASSLDRGAFYEQYF. CDR3 sequence (DNA): TGTGCCAGCAGTCTTGACAGGGGGGCCTTCTACGAGCAGTACTTC. The V call is TRBV27, the J call TRBJ2-7; 9 nucleotides align to TRBD1. The V gene end was trimmed by 5 bases and the J gene end by 3 bases; junction bases not matched to a gene: 8. The germline V gene encodes CDR1 MNHEY and CDR2 SMNVEV (reference sequence). The CDR3 contains 15 residues.

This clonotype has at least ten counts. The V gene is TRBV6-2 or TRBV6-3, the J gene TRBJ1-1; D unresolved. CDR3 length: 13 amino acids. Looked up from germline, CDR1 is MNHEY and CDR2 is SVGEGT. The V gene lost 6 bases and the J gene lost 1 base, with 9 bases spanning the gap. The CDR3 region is CASRLRENTEAFF. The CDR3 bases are TGTGCCAGCAGGCTGAGGGAGAACACTGAAGCTTTCTTT.

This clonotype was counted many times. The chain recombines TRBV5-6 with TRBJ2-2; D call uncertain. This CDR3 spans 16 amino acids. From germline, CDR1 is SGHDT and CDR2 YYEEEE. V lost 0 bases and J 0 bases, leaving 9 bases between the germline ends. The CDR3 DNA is TGTGCCAGCAGCTTGGGCAGGCTAACGAACACCGGGGAGCTGTTTTTT. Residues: CASSLGRLTNTGELFF.

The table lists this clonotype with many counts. The CDR3 sequence is CASSLGTGTGFNEQYF. CDR3 nucleotides: TGCGCCAGCAGCTTGGGTACCGGGACAGGGTTCAACGAGCAGTACTTC. The gene calls are TRBV5-1 and TRBJ2-7; 9 nucleotides match TRBD1. Germline trimming cut 0 bases from V and 5 bases from J; bases unmatched to any gene: 9. The CDR3 runs 16 residues. The V gene's germline CDR1 is SGHRS and CDR2 YFSETQ.

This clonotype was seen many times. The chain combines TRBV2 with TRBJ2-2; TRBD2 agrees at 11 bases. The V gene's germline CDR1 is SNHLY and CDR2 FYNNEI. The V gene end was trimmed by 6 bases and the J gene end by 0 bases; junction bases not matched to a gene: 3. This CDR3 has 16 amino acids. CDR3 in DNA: TGTGCCAGCAGAGGGACTAGCGGAACGAACACCGGGGAGCTGTTTTTT. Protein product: CASRGTSGTNTGELFF.

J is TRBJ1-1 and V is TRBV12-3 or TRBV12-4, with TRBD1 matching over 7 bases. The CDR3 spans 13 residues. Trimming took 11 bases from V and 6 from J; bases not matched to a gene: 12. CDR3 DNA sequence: TGTGCCTCGATAGGACAGGTGGCCGCTGAAGCTTTCTTT. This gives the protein CASIGQVAAEAFF.

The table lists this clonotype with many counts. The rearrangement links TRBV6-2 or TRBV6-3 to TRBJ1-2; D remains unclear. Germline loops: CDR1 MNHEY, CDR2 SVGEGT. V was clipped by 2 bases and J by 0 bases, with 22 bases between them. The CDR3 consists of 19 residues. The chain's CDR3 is CASSYSSGPSQDPNYGYTF. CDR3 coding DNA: TGTGCCAGCAGTTACAGTTCTGGCCCATCGCAGGACCCTAACTATGGCTACACCTTC.

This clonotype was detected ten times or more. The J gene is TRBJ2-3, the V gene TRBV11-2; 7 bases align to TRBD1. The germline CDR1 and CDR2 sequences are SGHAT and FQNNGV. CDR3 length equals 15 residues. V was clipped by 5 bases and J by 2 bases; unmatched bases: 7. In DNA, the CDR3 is TGTGCCAGCAGCGTACAGGGGAACCCCACAGATACGCAGTATTTT. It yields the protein CASSVQGNPTDTQYF.

CDR3 in amino acids: CASSRRSGQAYEQYF. The CDR3 DNA follows: TGTGCCAGCAGTCGGAGGAGTGGACAGGCCTACGAGCAGTACTTC. The chain is built from TRBV6-2 or TRBV6-3 and TRBJ2-7, with 7 bases that match TRBD1. The V and J ends lost 5 bases and 2 bases, in that order; junction bases with no gene match: 9. The CDR3 is 15 residues long. Germline CDR1 and CDR2: MNHEY and SVGEGT.

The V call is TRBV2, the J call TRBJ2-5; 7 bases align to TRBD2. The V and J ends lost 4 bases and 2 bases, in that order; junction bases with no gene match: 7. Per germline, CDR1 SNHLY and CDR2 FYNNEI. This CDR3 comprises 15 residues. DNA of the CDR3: TGTGCCAGCAGTGGGGGGAGGGCGGTTCAAGAGACCCAGTACTTC. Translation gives CASSGGRAVQETQYF.

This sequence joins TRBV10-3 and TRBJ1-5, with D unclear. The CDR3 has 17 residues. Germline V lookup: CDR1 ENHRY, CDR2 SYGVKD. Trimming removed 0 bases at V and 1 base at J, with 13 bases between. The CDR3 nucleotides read TGTGCCATCAGTGAGTCGTTGGCAGGCGGGAGCAATCAGCCCCAGCATTTT. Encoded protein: CAISESLAGGSNQPQHF.

The CDR3 coding sequence is TGTGCCAGCAGTTTCGCCGGGAATCAGCCCCAGCATTTT. It is translated as CASSFAGNQPQHF. The V call is TRBV12-3 or TRBV12-4, the J call TRBJ1-5, with no clear D. V lost 3 bases, J lost 4 bases, and 7 bases lay in between. CDR3 length: 13 amino acids.

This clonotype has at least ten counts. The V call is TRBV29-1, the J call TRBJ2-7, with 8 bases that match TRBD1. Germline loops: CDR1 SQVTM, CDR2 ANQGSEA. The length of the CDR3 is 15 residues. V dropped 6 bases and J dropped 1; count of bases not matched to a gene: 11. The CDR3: CSVAGTGLSSYEQYF. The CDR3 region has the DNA TGCAGCGTCGCGGGGACAGGTTTGTCATCCTACGAGCAGTACTTC.

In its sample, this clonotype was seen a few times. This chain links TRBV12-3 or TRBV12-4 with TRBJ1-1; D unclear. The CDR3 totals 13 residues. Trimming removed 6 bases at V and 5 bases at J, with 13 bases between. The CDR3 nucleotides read TGTGCCAGCAGGGTTGGGATAGTTACTGAAGCTTTCTTT. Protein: CASRVGIVTEAFF.

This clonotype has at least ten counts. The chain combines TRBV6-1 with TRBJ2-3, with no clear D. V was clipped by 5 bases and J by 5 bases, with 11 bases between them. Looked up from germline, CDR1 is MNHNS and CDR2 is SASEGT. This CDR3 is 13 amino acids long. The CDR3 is CASSPHSGDTQYF. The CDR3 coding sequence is TGTGCCAGCAGTCCTCATAGTGGAGATACGCAGTATTTT.

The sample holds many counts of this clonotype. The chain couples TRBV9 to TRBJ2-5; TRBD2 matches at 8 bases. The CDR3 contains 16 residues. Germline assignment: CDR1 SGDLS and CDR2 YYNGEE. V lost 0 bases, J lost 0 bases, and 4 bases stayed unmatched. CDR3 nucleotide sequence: TGTGCCAGCAGCGTAGCGGGCGGGAGGAACCAAGAGACCCAGTACTTC. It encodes CASSVAGGRNQETQYF.

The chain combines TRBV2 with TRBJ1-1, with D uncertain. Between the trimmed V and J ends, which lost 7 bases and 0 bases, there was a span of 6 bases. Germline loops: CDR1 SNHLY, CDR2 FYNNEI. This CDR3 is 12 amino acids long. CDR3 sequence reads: CASTVLNTEAFF. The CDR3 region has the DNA TGTGCCAGCACAGTTCTGAACACTGAAGCTTTCTTT.

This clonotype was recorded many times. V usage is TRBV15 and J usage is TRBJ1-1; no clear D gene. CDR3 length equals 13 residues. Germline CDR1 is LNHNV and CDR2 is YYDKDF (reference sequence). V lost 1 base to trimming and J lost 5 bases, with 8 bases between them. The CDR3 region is CATSRGEGTEAFF. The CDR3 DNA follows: TGTGCCACCAGCAGAGGGGAGGGAACTGAAGCTTTCTTT.

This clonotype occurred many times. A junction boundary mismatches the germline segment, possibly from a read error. The CDR3 nucleotides read TGTGCCAGCTCGCCACAGGAAACGAACACTGAAGCTTTCTTT. It is translated as CASSPQETNTEAFF. The rearrangement joins TRBV18 to TRBJ1-1; possibly TRBD1 for D (5 bases). This CDR3 is 14 amino acids long. CDR1 KGHSH and CDR2 LQKENI come from the germline V gene.

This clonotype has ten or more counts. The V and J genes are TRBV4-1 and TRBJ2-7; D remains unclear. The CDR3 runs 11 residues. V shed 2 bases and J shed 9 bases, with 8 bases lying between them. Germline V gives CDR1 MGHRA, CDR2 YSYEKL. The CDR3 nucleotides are TGCGCCAGCAGCCAACTGTCACGGCAGTACTTC. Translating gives CASSQLSRQYF.

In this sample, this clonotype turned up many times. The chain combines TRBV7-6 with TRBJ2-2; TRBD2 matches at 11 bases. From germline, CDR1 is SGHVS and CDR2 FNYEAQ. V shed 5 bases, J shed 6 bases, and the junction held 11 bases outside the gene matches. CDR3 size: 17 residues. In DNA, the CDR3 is TGTGCCAGCAGCCCGAGGCGGACTAGCGGGTATCCCGGGGAGCTGTTTTTT. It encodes CASSPRRTSGYPGELFF.

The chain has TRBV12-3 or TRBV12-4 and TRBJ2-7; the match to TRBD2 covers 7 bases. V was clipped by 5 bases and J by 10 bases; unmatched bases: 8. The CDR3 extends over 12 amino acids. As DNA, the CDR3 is TGTGCCAGCAGTACCTCTAGCGGTTTTCAGTACTTC. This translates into CASSTSSGFQYF.

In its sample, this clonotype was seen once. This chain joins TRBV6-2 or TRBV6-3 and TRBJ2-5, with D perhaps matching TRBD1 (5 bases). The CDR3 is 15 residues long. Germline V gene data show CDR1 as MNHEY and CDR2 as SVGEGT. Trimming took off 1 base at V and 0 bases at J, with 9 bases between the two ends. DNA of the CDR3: TGTGCCAGCAGTTACTTAAGGACAAACCAAGAGACCCAGTACTTC. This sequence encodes CASSYLRTNQETQYF.

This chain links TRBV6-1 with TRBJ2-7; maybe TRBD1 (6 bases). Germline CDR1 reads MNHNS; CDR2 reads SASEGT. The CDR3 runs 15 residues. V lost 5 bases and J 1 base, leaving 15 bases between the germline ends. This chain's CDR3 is CASSLISGVSYEQYF. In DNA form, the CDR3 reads TGTGCCAGCAGTCTCATCTCAGGGGTATCCTACGAGCAGTACTTC.

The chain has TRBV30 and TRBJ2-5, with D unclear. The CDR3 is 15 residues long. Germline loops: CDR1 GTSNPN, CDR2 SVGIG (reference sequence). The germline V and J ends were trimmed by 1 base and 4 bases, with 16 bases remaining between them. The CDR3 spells CAWSDEGRTGETQYF. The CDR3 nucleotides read TGTGCCTGGAGTGATGAAGGGCGGACGGGAGAGACCCAGTACTTC.